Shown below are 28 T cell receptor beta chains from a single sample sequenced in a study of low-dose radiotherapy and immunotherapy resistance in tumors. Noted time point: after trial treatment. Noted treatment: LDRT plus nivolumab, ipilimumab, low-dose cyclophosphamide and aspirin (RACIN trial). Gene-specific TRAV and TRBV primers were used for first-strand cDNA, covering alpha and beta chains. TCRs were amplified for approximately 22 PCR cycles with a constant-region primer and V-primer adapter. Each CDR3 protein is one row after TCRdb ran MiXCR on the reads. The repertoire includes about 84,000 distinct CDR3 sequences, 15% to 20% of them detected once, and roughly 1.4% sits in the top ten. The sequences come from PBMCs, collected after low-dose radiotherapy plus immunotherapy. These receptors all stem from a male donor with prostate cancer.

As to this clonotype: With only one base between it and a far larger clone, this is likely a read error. In nucleotides, the CDR3 is TGTGCCGGCAGCTTGTCAGGGGGCTCCTACAATGAGCAGTTCTTC. Translated: CAGSLSGGSYNEQFF. The V gene is TRBV13, the J gene TRBJ2-1; 7 positions agree with TRBD1. This CDR3 is 15 amino acids long. The germline gives CDR1 PRHDT, CDR2 FYEKMQ (reference sequence).

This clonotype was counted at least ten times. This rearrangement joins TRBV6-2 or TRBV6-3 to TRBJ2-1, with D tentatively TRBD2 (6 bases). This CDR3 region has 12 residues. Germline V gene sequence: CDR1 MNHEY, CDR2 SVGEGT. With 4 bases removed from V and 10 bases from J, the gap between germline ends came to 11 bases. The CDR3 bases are TGTGCCAGCAGTTCTGTGGGGGGAGAGCAGTTCTTC. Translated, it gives CASSSVGGEQFF.

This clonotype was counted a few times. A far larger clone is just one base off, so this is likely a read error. CDR3 protein: CASSPWGGWSYEQYF. The CDR3, as DNA: TGTGCCAGCAGCCCTTGGGGGGGGTGGTCCTACGAGCAGTACTTC. The chain links TRBV6-8 to TRBJ2-7; 7 bases line up with TRBD2. The trim removed 6 bases at V and 1 base at J, leaving 9 bases unmatched. This CDR3 contains 15 residues. Germline V gives CDR1 MNHGY, CDR2 SAAAGT.

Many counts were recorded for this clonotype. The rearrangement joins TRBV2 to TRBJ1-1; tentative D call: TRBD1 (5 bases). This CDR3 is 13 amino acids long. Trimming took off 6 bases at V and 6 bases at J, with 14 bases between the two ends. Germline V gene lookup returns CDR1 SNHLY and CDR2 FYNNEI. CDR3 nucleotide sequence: TGTGCCAGCAGGATGGGGCAGGGCTCTGAAGCTTTCTTT. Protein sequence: CASRMGQGSEAFF.

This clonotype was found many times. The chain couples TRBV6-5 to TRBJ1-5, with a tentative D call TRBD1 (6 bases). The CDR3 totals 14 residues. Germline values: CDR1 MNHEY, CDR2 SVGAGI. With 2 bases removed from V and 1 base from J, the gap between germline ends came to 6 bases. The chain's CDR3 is CASSYQGSNQPQHF. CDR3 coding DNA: TGTGCCAGCAGTTACCAGGGGAGCAATCAGCCCCAGCATTTT.

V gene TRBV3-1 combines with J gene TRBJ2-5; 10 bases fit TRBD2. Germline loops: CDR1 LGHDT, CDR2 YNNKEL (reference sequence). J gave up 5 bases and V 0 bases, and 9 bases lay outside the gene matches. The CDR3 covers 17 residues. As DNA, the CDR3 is TGTGCCAGCAGCCAAGAAAGCAGCGGGAGGGGTGCGGAGACCCAGTACTTC. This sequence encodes CASSQESSGRGAETQYF.

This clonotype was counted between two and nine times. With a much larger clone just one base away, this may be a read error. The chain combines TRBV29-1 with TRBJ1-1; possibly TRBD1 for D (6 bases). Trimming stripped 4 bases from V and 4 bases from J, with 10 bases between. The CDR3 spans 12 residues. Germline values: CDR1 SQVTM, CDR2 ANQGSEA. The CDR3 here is CSVAGAATEAFF. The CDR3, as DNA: TGCAGCGTTGCGGGGGCCGCCACTGAAGCTTTCTTT.

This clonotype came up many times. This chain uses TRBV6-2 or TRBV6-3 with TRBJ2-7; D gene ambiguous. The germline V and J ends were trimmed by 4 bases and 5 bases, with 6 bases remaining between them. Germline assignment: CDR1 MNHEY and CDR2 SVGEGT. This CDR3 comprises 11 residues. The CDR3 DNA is TGTGCCAGCAGTTTGGGTCACGAGCAGTACTTC. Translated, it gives CASSLGHEQYF.

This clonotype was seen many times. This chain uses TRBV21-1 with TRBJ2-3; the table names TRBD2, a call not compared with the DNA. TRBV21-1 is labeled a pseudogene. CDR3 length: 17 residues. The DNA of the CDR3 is TGTGCCAGCAGCAATGGCCGACTAGCGGGGATCACAGATACGCAGTATTTT. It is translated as CASSNGRLAGITDTQYF.

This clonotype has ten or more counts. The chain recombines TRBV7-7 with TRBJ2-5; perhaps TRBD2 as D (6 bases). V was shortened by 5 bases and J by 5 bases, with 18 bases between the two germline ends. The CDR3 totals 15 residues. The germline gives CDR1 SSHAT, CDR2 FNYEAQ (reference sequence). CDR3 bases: TGTGCCAGCAGCCAGACGGGGGTGCGAGGGGAGACCCAGTACTTC. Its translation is CASSQTGVRGETQYF.

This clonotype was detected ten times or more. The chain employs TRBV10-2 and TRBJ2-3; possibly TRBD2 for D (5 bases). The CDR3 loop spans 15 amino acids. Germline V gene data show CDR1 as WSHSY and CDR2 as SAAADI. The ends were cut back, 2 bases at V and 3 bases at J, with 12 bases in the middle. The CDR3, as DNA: TGCGCCAGCAGTGAGACTAGAGTGTCGACAGATACGCAGTATTTT. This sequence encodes CASSETRVSTDTQYF.

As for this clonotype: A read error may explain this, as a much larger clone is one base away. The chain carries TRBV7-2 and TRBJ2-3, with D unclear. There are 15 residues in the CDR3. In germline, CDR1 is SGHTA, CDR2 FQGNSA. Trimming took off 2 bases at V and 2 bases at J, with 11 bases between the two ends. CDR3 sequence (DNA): TGTGCCAGCAGCTTACTCGTGGGTGACACAGATACGCAGTATTTT. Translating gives CASSLLVGDTDTQYF. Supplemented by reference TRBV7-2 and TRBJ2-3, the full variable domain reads GAGVSQSPSNKVTEKGKDVELRCDPISGHTALYWYRQSLGQGLEFLIYFQGNSAPDKSGLPSDRFSAERTGGSVSTLTIQRTQQEDSAVYLCASSLLVGDTDTQYFGPGTRLTVL.

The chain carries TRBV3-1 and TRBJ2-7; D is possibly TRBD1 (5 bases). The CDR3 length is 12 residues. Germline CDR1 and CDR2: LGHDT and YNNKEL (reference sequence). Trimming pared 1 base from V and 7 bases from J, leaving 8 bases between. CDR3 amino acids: CASSQVQGEQYF. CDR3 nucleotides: TGTGCCAGCAGCCAAGTCCAGGGTGAGCAGTACTTC.

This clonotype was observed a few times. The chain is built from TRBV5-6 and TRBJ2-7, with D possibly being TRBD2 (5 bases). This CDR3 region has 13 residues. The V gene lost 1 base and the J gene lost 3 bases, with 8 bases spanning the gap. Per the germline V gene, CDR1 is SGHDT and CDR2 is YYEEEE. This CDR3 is CASSLSRDYEQYF. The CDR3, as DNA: TGTGCCAGCAGCTTGAGCCGGGACTACGAGCAGTACTTC. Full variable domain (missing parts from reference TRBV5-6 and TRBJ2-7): DAGVTQSPTHLIKTRGQQVTLRCSPKSGHDTVSWYQQALGQGPQFIFQYYEEEERQRGNFPDRFSGHQFPNYSSELNVNALLLGDSALYLCASSLSRDYEQYFGPGTRLTVT.

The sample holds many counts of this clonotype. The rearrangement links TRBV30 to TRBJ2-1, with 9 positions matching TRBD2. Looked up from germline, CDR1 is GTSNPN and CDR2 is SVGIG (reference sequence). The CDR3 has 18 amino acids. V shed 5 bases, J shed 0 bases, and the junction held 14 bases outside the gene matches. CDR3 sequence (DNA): TGTGCCTGGGGCCCGGGACTAGCCCGGTGGGGCTCCTACAATGAGCAGTTCTTC. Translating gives CAWGPGLARWGSYNEQFF.

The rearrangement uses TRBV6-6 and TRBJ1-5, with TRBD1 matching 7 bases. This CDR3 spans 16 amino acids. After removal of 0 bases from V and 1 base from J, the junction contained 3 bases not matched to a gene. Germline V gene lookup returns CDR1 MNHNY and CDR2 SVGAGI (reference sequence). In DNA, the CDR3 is TGTGCCAGCAGTTACTCTCCAGGGGGGAGCAATCAGCCCCAGCATTTT. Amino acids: CASSYSPGGSNQPQHF.

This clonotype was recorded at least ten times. The CDR3 nucleotides are TGCAGCTTTAACCGGGGGGGCACTGAAGCTTTCTTT. Translated, it gives CSFNRGGTEAFF. The chain uses TRBV29-1 and TRBJ1-1, with D perhaps TRBD1 (5 bases). The CDR3 loop spans 12 amino acids. Germline lookup yields CDR1 SQVTM and CDR2 ANQGSEA. V gave up 8 bases and J gave up 4 bases, with 14 bases separating them.

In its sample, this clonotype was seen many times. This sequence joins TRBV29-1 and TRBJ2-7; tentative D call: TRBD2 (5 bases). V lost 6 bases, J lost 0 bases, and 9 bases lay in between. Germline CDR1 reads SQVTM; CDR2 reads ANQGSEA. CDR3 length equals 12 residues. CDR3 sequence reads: CSVTKSSYEQYF. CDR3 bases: TGCAGCGTGACTAAAAGCTCCTACGAGCAGTACTTC.

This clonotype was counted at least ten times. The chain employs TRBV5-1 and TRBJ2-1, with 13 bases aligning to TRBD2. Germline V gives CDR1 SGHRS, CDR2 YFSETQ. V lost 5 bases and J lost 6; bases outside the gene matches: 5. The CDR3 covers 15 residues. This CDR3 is CASSSLAGGPNEQFF. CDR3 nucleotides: TGCGCCAGCAGTTCACTAGCGGGAGGGCCCAATGAGCAGTTCTTC.

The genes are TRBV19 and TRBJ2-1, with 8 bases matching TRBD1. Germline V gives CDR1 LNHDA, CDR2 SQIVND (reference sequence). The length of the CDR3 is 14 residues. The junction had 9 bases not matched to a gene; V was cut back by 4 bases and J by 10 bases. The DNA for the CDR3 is TGTGCCAGTAGTACGGACAGGGAGCCCTACGAGCAGTTCTTC. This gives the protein CASSTDREPYEQFF. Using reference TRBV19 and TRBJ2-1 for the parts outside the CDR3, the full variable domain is DGGITQSPKYLFRKEGQNVTLSCEQNLNHDAMYWYRQDPGQGLRLIYYSQIVNDFQKGDIAEGYSVSREKKESFPLTVTSAQKNPTAFYLCASSTDREPYEQFFGPGTRLTVL.

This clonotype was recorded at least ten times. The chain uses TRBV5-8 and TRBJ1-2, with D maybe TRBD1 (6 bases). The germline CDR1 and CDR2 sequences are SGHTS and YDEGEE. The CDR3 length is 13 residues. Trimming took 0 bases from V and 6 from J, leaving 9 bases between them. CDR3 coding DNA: TGTGCCAGCAGCTTGGGGGGGGCGGATGGCTACACCTTC. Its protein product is CASSLGGADGYTF.

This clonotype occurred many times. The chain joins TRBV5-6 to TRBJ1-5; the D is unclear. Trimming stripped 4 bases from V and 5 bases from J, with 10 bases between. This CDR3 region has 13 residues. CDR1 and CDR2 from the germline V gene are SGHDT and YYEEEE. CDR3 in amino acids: CASSAGVDQPQHF. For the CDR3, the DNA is TGTGCCAGCAGCGCCGGGGTCGATCAGCCCCAGCATTTT.

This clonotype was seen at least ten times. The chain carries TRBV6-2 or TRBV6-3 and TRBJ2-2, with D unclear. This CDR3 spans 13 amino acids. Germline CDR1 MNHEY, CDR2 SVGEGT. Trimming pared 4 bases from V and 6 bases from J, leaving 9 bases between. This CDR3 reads CASSSPGPGELFF. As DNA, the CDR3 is TGTGCCAGCAGTTCGCCTGGGCCCGGGGAGCTGTTTTTT.

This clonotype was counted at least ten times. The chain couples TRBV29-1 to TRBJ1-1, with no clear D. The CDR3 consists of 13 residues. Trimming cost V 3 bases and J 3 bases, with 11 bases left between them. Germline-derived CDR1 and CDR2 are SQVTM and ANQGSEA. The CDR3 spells CSVDNTLYTEAFF. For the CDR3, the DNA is TGCAGCGTTGACAACACCTTATACACTGAAGCTTTCTTT.

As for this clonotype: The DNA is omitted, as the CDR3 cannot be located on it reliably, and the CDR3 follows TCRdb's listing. This CDR3 reads CASTNQTSMYLCASTKGLEQFF. This chain connects TRBV21-1 to TRBJ2-1; TRBD1 was called by the table and not checked on the DNA. TRBV21-1 is flagged as a pseudogene. The CDR3 totals 22 residues, both ends included.

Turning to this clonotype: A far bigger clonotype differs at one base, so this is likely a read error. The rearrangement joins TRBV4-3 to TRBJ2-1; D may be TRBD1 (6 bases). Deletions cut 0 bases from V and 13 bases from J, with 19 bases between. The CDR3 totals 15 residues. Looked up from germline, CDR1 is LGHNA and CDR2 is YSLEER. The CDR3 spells CASSQEQGGKNIQFF. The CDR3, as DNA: TGCGCCAGCAGCCAAGAACAGGGCGGTAAAAACATTCAGTTCTTC.

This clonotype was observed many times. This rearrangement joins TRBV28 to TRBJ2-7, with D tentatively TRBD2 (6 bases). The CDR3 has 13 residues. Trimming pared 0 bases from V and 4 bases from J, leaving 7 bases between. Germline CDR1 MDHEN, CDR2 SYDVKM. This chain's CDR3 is CASSLWGGYEQYF. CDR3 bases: TGTGCCAGCAGTTTATGGGGGGGTTACGAGCAGTACTTC.

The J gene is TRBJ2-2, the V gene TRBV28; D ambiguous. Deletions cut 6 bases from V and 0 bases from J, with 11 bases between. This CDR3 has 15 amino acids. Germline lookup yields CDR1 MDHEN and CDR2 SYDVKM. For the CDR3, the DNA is TGTGCCAGCAGCCGATTTAACGCGAACACCGGGGAGCTGTTTTTT. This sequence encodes CASSRFNANTGELFF.